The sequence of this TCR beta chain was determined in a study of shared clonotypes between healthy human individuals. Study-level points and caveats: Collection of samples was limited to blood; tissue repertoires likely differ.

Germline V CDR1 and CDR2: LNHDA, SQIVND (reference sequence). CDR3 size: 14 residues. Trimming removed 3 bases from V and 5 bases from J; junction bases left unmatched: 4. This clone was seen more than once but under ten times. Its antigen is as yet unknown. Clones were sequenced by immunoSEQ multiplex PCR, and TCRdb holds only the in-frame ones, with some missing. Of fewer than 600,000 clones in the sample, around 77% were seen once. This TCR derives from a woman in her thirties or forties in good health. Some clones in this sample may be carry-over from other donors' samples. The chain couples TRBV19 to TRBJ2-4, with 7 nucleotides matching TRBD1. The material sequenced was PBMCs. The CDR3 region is CASSITGAQNIQYF. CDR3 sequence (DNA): TGTGCCAGTAGTATCACAGGGGCCCAAAACATTCAGTACTTC.